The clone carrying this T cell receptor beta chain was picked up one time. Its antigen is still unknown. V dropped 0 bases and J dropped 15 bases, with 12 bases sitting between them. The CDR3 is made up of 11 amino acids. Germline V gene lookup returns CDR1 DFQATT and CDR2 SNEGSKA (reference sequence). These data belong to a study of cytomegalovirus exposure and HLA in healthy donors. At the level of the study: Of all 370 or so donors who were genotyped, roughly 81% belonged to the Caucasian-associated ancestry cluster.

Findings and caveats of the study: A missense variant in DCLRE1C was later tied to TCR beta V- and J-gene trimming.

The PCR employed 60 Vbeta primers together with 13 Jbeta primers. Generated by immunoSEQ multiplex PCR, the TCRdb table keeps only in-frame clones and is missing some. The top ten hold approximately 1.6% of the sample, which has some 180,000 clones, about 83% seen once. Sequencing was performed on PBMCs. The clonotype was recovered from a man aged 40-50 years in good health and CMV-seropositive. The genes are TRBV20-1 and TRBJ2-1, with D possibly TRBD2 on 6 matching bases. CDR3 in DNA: TGCAGTGCTAGAGATAGAAGGGAGGCGTTCTTC. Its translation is CSARDRREAFF.